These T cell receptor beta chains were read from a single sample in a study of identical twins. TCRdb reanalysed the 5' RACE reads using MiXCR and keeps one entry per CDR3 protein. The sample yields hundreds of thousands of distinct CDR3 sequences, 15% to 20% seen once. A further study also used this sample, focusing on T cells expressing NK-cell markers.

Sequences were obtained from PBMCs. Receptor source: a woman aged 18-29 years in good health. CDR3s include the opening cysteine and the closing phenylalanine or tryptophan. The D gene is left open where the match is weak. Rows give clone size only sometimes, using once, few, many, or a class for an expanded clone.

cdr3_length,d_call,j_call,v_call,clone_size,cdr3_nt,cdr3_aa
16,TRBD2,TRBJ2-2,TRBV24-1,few,TGTGCCACCAGTGATTCGGGACTAGCGGGCACCGGGGAGCTGTTTTTT,CATSDSGLAGTGELFF
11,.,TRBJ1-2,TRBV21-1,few,TGTGCCAGCAGCGCTCCATATGGCTACACCTTC,CASSAPYGYTF
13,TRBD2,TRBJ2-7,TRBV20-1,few,TGCAGTGCTAGACGCGGGAGCCGAGACGAGCAGTACTTC,CSARRGSRDEQYF
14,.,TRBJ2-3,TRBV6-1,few,TGTGCCAGCAGGCCGGGACCACGCACAGATACGCAGTATTTT,CASRPGPRTDTQYF
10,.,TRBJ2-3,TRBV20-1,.,TGCAGTTTCGGGGGAGATACGCAGTATTTT,CSFGGDTQYF
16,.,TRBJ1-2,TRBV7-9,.,TGTGCCAGCAGCTTCCCCTCCCAACGGACTAACTATGGCTACACCTTC,CASSFPSQRTNYGYTF
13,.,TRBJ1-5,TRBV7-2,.,TGTGCCAGCAGCGCTGAGGAGAGTCAGCCCCAGCATTTT,CASSAEESQPQHF
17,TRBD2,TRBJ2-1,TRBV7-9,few,TGTGCCAGCAGCCCATCGACTAGCGGAGGCCCCTACAATGAGCAGTTCTTC,CASSPSTSGGPYNEQFF
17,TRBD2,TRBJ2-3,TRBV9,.,TGTGCCAGCAGCGTAGGGAGCGGGAGCAGAAGCACAGATACGCAGTATTTT,CASSVGSGSRSTDTQYF
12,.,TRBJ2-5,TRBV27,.,TGTGCCAGCAGTACTGGATCGGGGACCCAGTACTTC,CASSTGSGTQYF
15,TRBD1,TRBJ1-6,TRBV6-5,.,TGTGCCAGCAGTTCCCCACAGGGGGCACATTCACCCCTCCACTTT,CASSSPQGAHSPLHF
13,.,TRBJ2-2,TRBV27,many,TGTGCCAGCAGTTTCTCCTCCACCGGGGAGCTGTTTTTT,CASSFSSTGELFF
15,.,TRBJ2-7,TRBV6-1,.,TGTGCCAGCACCCTCCGTGGGGACCCCCACTACGAGCAGTACTTC,CASTLRGDPHYEQYF
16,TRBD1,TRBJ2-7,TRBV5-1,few,TGCGCCAGCAGCGAACGACCGGGACAGGACTCCTACGAGCAGTACTTC,CASSERPGQDSYEQYF
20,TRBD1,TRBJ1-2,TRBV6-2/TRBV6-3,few,TGTGCCAGCAGTTACGTTCTCGGAATCGAGGGAGGGGGCGTCATCTATGGCTACACCTTC,CASSYVLGIEGGGVIYGYTF
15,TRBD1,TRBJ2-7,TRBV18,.,TGTGCCAGCTCGCTTAGGACAGGGGATGAGAGCGAGCAGTACTTC,CASSLRTGDESEQYF
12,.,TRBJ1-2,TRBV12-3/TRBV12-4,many,TGTGCCAGCAGTTGGGGTGACTATGGCTACACCTTC,CASSWGDYGYTF
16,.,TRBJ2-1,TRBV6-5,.,TGTGCCAGCAGTTATCGTAGGCGGGATTTTATCAATGAGCAGTTCTTC,CASSYRRRDFINEQFF
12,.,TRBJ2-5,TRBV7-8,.,TGTGCCAGCAGCTTTGAGTTAGAGACCCAGTACTTC,CASSFELETQYF
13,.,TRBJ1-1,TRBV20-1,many,TGCAGTGCCAAGACAGGAGGGGACACTGAAGCTTTCTTT,CSAKTGGDTEAFF
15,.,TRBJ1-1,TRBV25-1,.,TGTGCCAGCAGTGAACCGACGGCGGGGGACACTGAAGCTTTCTTT,CASSEPTAGDTEAFF
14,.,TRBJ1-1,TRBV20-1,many,TGCAGTGCTAGAGTGCAGGGGCTAACCACTGAAGCTTTCTTT,CSARVQGLTTEAFF
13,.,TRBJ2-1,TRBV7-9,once,TGTGCCAGCTCCGGGGGCCGATACAATGAGCAGTTCTTC,CASSGGRYNEQFF
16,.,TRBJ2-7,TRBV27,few,TGTGCCAGCAGTTCATTACAGGGACGGCGGAACTACGAGCAGTACTTC,CASSSLQGRRNYEQYF
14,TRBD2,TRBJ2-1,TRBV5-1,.,TGCGCCAGCAGCTTCGGGACTACATCCCATGAGCAGTTCTTC,CASSFGTTSHEQFF